The clone carrying this TCR beta chain was picked up one time. The CDR3 runs 18 residues. Germline CDR1 is SGHVS and CDR2 is FNYEAQ. J was trimmed by 7 bases and V by 5 bases; bases with no gene match: 17. This entry belongs to a study of blood T cell repertoires in COVID-19. About the research overall: Before being deemed recovered, Cohort 3 donors had two negative PCRs, clearance, or symptom resolution. The cDNA or gDNA used as material had been derived from T cells, B-cell-depleted T cells, or PBMCs.

Participants were placed into cohorts based on the clinical history they reported. Measured with immunoSEQ multiplex PCR; TCRdb has only the in-frame clones, and not every one. There are over 200,000 clones in the sample; about 90% occur only once, and over 3% lies in the top ten. The V call is TRBV7-6, the J call TRBJ1-2; TRBD1 matches at 12 bases. This clonotype was obtained from a woman aged 45-65 years in a cohort exposed to, infected with or recovered from COVID-19 (not recorded which). Material for sequencing was PBMCs or T cells enriched from blood (not recorded which). CDR3 residues: CASSAGTGGRVLSPGYTF. CDR3 DNA: TGTGCCAGCAGCGCCGGGACAGGGGGCCGAGTCCTATCTCCTGGCTACACCTTC.